Described below is a single T cell receptor beta chain sequence and its context. This sample stems from a study of PD-L1 blockade in urothelial cancer. Specified time point: pretreatment peripheral blood. The study enrolled patients with locally advanced or metastatic urothelial carcinoma. For each patient, 1 to 8 samples were obtained, pretreatment and on-treatment. Clones were read by immunoSEQ multiplex PCR, and TCRdb kept only the in-frame ones, dropping some. The sample includes more than 90,000 clones, over 75% of them seen just once. The V and J ends lost 9 bases and 1 base respectively, with 15 bases between them. Germline CDR1 is ENHRY and CDR2 is SYGVKD. There are 14 residues in the CDR3.

The sample here was PBMCs, taken around atezolizumab (anti-PD-L1) treatment. The rearrangement joins TRBV10-3 to TRBJ1-1; D remains ambiguous. This TCR was sampled from a man in his sixties with urothelial cancer. For the CDR3, the DNA is TGTGCCATTGGGTCGGAGTCCAGGAACACTGAAGCTTTCTTT. It encodes CAIGSESRNTEAFF.